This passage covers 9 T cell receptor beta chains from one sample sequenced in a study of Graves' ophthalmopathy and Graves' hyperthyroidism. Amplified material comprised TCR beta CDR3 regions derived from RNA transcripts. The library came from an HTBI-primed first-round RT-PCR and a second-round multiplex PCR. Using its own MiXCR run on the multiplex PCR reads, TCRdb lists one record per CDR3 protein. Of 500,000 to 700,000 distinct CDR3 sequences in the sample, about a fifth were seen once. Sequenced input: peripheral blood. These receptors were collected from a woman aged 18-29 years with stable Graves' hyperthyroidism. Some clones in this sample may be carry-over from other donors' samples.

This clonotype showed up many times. The CDR3, as DNA: TGCGCCAGCAGCTTTGGGTGGGTGACTGAAGCTTTCTTT. Encoded protein: CASSFGWVTEAFF. The chain recombines TRBV5-1 with TRBJ1-1; D is unresolved. The CDR3 is 13 amino acids. Trimming took 2 bases from V and 5 from J, leaving 10 bases between them. CDR1 and CDR2 from the germline V gene are SGHRS and YFSETQ.

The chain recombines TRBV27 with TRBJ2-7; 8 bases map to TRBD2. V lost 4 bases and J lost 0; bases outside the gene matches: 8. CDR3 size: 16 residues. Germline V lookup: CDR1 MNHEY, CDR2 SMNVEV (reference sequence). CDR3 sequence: CASSSSGGPVSYEQYF. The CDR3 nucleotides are TGTGCCAGCAGTTCCAGCGGGGGCCCGGTCTCCTACGAGCAGTACTTC.

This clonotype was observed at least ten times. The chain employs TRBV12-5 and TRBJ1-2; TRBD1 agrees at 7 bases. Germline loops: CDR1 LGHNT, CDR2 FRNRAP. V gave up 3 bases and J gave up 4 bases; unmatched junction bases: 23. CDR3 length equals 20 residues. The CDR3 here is CASGFVSLDDFAGTAYGYTF. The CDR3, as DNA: TGTGCTAGTGGTTTTGTCTCCTTAGACGACTTTGCCGGGACAGCCTATGGCTACACCTTC.

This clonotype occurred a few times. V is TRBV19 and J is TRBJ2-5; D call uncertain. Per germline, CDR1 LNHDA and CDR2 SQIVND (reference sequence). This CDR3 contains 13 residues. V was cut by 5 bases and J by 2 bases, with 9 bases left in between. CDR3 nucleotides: TGTGCCAGTAGTGGGGTATTTCAAGAGACCCAGTACTTC. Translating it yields CASSGVFQETQYF.

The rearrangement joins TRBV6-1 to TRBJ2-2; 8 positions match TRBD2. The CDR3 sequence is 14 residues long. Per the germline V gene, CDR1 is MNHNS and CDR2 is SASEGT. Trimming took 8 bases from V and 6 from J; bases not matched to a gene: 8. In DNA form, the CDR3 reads TGTGCCAGCCGGGAGCGGGAGTATGCCGGGGAGCTGTTTTTT. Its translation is CASREREYAGELFF.

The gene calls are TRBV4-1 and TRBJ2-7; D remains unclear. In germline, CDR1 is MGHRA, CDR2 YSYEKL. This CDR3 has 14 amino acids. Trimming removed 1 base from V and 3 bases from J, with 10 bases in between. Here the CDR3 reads CASSQVPRVYEQYF. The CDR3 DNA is TGCGCCAGCAGCCAAGTTCCACGTGTCTACGAGCAGTACTTC.

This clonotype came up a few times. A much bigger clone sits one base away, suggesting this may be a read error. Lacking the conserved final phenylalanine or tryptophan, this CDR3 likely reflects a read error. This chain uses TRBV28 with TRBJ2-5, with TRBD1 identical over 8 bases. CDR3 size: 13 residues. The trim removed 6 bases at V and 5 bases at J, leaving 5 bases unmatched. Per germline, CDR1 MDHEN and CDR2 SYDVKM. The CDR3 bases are TGTGCCAGCAGGGACAGGGTTTTGGAGACCCAGTACTCC. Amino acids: CASRDRVLETQYS.

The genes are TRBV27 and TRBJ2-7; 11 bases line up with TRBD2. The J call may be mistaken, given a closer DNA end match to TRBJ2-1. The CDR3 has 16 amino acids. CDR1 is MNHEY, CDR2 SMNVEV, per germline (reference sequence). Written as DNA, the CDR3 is TGTGCCAGCACCGGCGGAACTAGCGGGAGATCTTACGAGCAGTTCTTC. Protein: CASTGGTSGRSYEQFF.

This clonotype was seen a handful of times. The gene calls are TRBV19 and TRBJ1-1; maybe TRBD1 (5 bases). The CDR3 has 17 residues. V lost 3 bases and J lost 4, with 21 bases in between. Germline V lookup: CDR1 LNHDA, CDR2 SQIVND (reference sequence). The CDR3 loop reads CASSIGPPMGVVTEAFF. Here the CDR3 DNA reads TGTGCCAGTAGTATCGGCCCCCCCATGGGGGTTGTCACTGAAGCTTTCTTT.